Listed below are T cell receptor beta chains from one sample, sequenced in a study of T-cell reconstitution after alpha-beta-depleted transplantation in children. Via MiXCR, TCRdb re-called the PCR reads, giving one row per CDR3 protein. The sample includes around 490,000 distinct CDR3 sequences, roughly an eighth of them seen just once. The material was PBMCs, mostly from graft donor cells, obtained 180 days after TCRalphabeta/CD19-depleted stem cell transplant. The origin of the receptors is a female patient aged 2 to 10 who had a stem cell transplant for aplastic anemia, so the T cells may come from the graft donor. Both conserved end residues are part of each CDR3. A D gene is named only where the DNA matches it firmly. Expanded clones get a size class; other rows say once, few or many, or leave the size out.

V gene: TRBV27; clone size: .; J gene: TRBJ2-7; D gene: .; CDR3 protein: CASSFVGPYEQYF; CDR3 DNA: TGTGCCAGCAGTTTTGTAGGACCCTACGAGCAGTACTTC
V gene: TRBV28; clone size: .; J gene: TRBJ1-1; D gene: .; CDR3 protein: CASSFREGRAFF; CDR3 DNA: TGTGCCAGCAGTTTTCGAGAAGGGAGGGCTTTCTTT
V gene: TRBV10-3; clone size: .; J gene: TRBJ2-1; D gene: TRBD2; CDR3 protein: CAISPGLANEQFF; CDR3 DNA: TGTGCCATCAGCCCGGGACTAGCGAATGAGCAGTTCTTC
V gene: TRBV20-1; clone size: .; J gene: TRBJ2-1; D gene: .; CDR3 protein: CSASPGTDSYNEQFF; CDR3 DNA: TGCAGTGCCTCTCCCGGGACGGATTCCTACAATGAGCAGTTCTTC
V gene: TRBV20-1; clone size: few; J gene: TRBJ1-2; D gene: .; CDR3 protein: CSARSQEYFYGYTF; CDR3 DNA: TGCAGTGCTAGGAGCCAAGAGTACTTCTATGGCTACACCTTC
V gene: TRBV28; clone size: .; J gene: TRBJ2-7; D gene: .; CDR3 protein: CASSDGTPYEQYF; CDR3 DNA: TGTGCCAGCAGTGACGGGACGCCCTACGAGCAGTACTTC
V gene: TRBV10-2; clone size: .; J gene: TRBJ2-1; D gene: TRBD2; CDR3 protein: CASSSPVGLAGAEQFF; CDR3 DNA: TGCGCCAGCAGCTCCCCCGTGGGACTAGCGGGAGCTGAGCAGTTCTTC
V gene: TRBV29-1; clone size: many; J gene: TRBJ2-5; D gene: .; CDR3 protein: CSVGAGDWETQYF; CDR3 DNA: TGCAGCGTTGGGGCAGGGGATTGGGAGACCCAGTACTTC
V gene: TRBV20-1; clone size: few; J gene: TRBJ2-7; D gene: TRBD2; CDR3 protein: CSARRTSVLFEQYF; CDR3 DNA: TGCAGTGCCAGACGGACTAGCGTTCTTTTCGAGCAGTACTTC
V gene: TRBV15; clone size: .; J gene: TRBJ1-1; D gene: .; CDR3 protein: CATSRGGREEAFF; CDR3 DNA: TGTGCCACCAGCAGAGGGGGCCGAGAAGAAGCTTTCTTT
V gene: TRBV7-9; clone size: few; J gene: TRBJ2-5; D gene: TRBD1; CDR3 protein: CASSFYGQGLQETQYF; CDR3 DNA: TGTGCCAGCAGCTTCTACGGACAGGGTCTTCAAGAGACCCAGTACTTC
V gene: TRBV28; clone size: few; J gene: TRBJ2-7; D gene: TRBD1; CDR3 protein: CASRSGQGRNEQYF; CDR3 DNA: TGTGCCAGCAGAAGTGGACAGGGGAGGAACGAGCAGTACTTC
V gene: TRBV20-1; clone size: .; J gene: TRBJ1-1; D gene: .; CDR3 protein: CSARDRQSANTEAFF; CDR3 DNA: TGCAGTGCTAGAGATAGGCAATCGGCGAACACTGAAGCTTTCTTT
V gene: TRBV10-3; clone size: .; J gene: TRBJ2-7; D gene: TRBD2; CDR3 protein: CATRPPGGRNYEQYF; CDR3 DNA: TGTGCCACCAGGCCCCCTGGCGGGAGGAACTACGAGCAGTACTTC
V gene: TRBV5-1; clone size: .; J gene: TRBJ1-2; D gene: TRBD1; CDR3 protein: CASSSPRDRDNYGYTF; CDR3 DNA: TGCGCCAGCAGCTCCCCCCGGGACAGGGACAACTATGGCTACACCTTC
V gene: TRBV7-2; clone size: few; J gene: TRBJ2-7; D gene: .; CDR3 protein: CASSLAGDPFYEQYF; CDR3 DNA: TGTGCCAGCAGCTTAGCGGGGGACCCTTTCTACGAGCAGTACTTC
V gene: TRBV7-7; clone size: .; J gene: TRBJ2-7; D gene: .; CDR3 protein: CASSFYPKVIPYEQYF; CDR3 DNA: TGTGCCAGCAGCTTCTACCCTAAGGTGATCCCCTACGAGCAGTACTTC
V gene: TRBV29-1; clone size: many; J gene: TRBJ2-5; D gene: .; CDR3 protein: CSLRGPGGVGETQYF; CDR3 DNA: TGCAGCCTTCGGGGGCCAGGGGGAGTGGGGGAGACCCAGTACTTC
V gene: TRBV5-1; clone size: many; J gene: TRBJ2-1; D gene: .; CDR3 protein: CASSLGTGQIYNEQFF; CDR3 DNA: TGCGCCAGCAGCTTGGGTACAGGACAAATTTACAATGAGCAGTTCTTC
V gene: TRBV29-1; clone size: .; J gene: TRBJ1-1; D gene: .; CDR3 protein: CSVGERQYTEAFF; CDR3 DNA: TGCAGCGTGGGGGAGAGACAGTACACTGAAGCTTTCTTT
V gene: TRBV28; clone size: .; J gene: TRBJ2-4; D gene: .; CDR3 protein: CASSLWRDTKLAKNIQYF; CDR3 DNA: TGTGCCAGCAGTTTATGGAGAGACACAAAACTAGCCAAAAACATTCAGTACTTC
V gene: TRBV7-8; clone size: once; J gene: TRBJ1-5; D gene: TRBD1; CDR3 protein: CASSLLQGALDSNQPQHF; CDR3 DNA: TGTGCCAGCAGCTTACTACAGGGGGCTCTCGATAGCAATCAGCCCCAGCATTTT
V gene: TRBV5-1; clone size: few; J gene: TRBJ2-1; D gene: TRBD2; CDR3 protein: CASSLVRTSGLPWNEQFF; CDR3 DNA: TGCGCCAGCAGCTTGGTCCGGACTAGCGGCTTGCCGTGGAATGAGCAGTTCTTC
V gene: TRBV5-1; clone size: .; J gene: TRBJ1-3; D gene: .; CDR3 protein: CASSLAETPGYNPGNTIYF; CDR3 DNA: TGCGCCAGCAGCTTGGCCGAAACCCCGGGTTATAACCCTGGAAACACCATATATTTT
V gene: TRBV10-2; clone size: few; J gene: TRBJ1-1; D gene: .; CDR3 protein: CASRYGSTEAFF; CDR3 DNA: TGCGCCAGCAGATACGGGAGCACTGAAGCTTTCTTT
V gene: TRBV28; clone size: many; J gene: TRBJ2-1; D gene: .; CDR3 protein: CASSLADSYNEQFF; CDR3 DNA: TGTGCCAGCAGCTTAGCGGACTCCTACAATGAGCAGTTCTTC
V gene: TRBV20-1; clone size: .; J gene: TRBJ1-5; D gene: .; CDR3 protein: CSALMGSHSNQPQHF; CDR3 DNA: TGCAGTGCTCTTATGGGCAGTCATAGCAATCAGCCCCAGCATTTT
V gene: TRBV27; clone size: .; J gene: TRBJ2-1; D gene: TRBD2; CDR3 protein: CASSLYPGLADNEQFF; CDR3 DNA: TGTGCCAGCAGTTTATATCCGGGACTAGCGGACAATGAGCAGTTCTTC
V gene: TRBV19; clone size: .; J gene: TRBJ2-2; D gene: .; CDR3 protein: CASIGQVNTGELFF; CDR3 DNA: TGTGCCAGTATTGGGCAGGTGAACACCGGGGAGCTGTTTTTT
V gene: TRBV5-1; clone size: few; J gene: TRBJ2-2; D gene: TRBD2; CDR3 protein: CASSLVTSGSFTGELFF; CDR3 DNA: TGCGCCAGCAGCTTGGTCACTAGCGGGAGCTTCACCGGGGAGCTGTTTTTT
V gene: TRBV28; clone size: .; J gene: TRBJ2-7; D gene: TRBD1; CDR3 protein: CASSIDRVYEQYF; CDR3 DNA: TGTGCCAGCAGTATTGACAGGGTCTACGAGCAGTACTTC
V gene: TRBV20-1; clone size: many; J gene: TRBJ1-5; D gene: TRBD1; CDR3 protein: CSARIQGNQPQHF; CDR3 DNA: TGCAGTGCTAGGATACAGGGGAATCAGCCCCAGCATTTT
V gene: TRBV29-1; clone size: few; J gene: TRBJ2-7; D gene: TRBD1; CDR3 protein: CSVTGTGGTYEQYF; CDR3 DNA: TGCAGCGTCACAGGGACAGGGGGAACCTACGAGCAGTACTTC
V gene: TRBV11-2; clone size: few; J gene: TRBJ1-2; D gene: TRBD1; CDR3 protein: CASRVPGQGASYGYTF; CDR3 DNA: TGTGCCAGCAGAGTACCGGGACAGGGGGCATCCTATGGCTACACCTTC
V gene: TRBV10-3; clone size: .; J gene: TRBJ2-7; D gene: .; CDR3 protein: CAISGTVSSYEQYF; CDR3 DNA: TGTGCCATCAGTGGGACGGTTAGCTCCTACGAGCAGTACTTC
V gene: TRBV29-1; clone size: many; J gene: TRBJ2-1; D gene: TRBD1; CDR3 protein: CSVDPGQVGNEQFF; CDR3 DNA: TGCAGCGTTGATCCCGGACAGGTCGGCAATGAGCAGTTCTTC